The 9 T cell receptor beta chains presented below share a single source sample, sequenced in a study of T cells in Graves' hyperthyroidism and ophthalmopathy. Researchers amplified the TCR beta CDR3 regions from RNA transcripts. RT-PCR in the first round (using the HTBI primer set) targeted the TCR CDR3. TCRdb passed the multiplex PCR reads through MiXCR, listing each CDR3 protein once. This table holds around 450,000 distinct CDR3 sequences, less than 20% found once. The sequenced sample consisted of blood. The source of these receptors is a woman between 18 and 29 years old with Graves' hyperthyroidism.

For this clonotype: The final CDR3 position lacks the conserved phenylalanine or tryptophan, pointing to a likely read error. This CDR3 is CASNYRGPTYEQYL. CDR3 in DNA: TGTGCCAGCAATTACAGGGGGCCCACCTACGAGCAGTACCTC. The V gene is TRBV12-3 or TRBV12-4, the J gene TRBJ2-7, with TRBD1 matching over 9 bases. With 7 bases clipped from V and 2 bases from J, the junction kept 6 bases outside the gene matches. This CDR3 has 14 amino acids.

The table lists this clonotype with many counts. The V and J genes are TRBV7-8 and TRBJ1-4, with D unclear. V lost 3 bases to trimming and J lost 7 bases, with 3 bases between them. This CDR3 region has 11 residues. Per the germline V gene, CDR1 is SGHVS and CDR2 is FQNEAQ. The CDR3 loop is CASSFGEKLFF. The CDR3 region has the DNA TGTGCCAGCAGCTTCGGTGAAAAACTGTTTTTT.

The sample holds a few counts of this clonotype. The chain joins TRBV29-1 to TRBJ2-1; TRBD1 agrees at 9 bases. The V segment lost 7 bases and the J segment 9 bases; nucleotides outside the gene matches: 7. This CDR3 has 12 residues. Germline CDR1 is SQVTM and CDR2 is ANQGSEA. The CDR3 DNA reads TGCAGCGGTTTACAGGGGGCAAGTGAGCAGTTCTTC. Translated: CSGLQGASEQFF.

In this sample, this clonotype turned up many times. The CDR3 bases are TGCGCCAGCAGCCAAGATCGGGCCGACCTTTACTCTGGAAACACCATATATTTT. It codes for CASSQDRADLYSGNTIYF. The chain has TRBV4-1 and TRBJ1-3, with D hard to call. Per germline, CDR1 MGHRA and CDR2 YSYEKL. Trimming pared 0 bases from V and 0 bases from J, leaving 15 bases between. CDR3 length: 18 amino acids.

V usage is TRBV5-5 and J usage is TRBJ2-7, with 11 bases matching TRBD2. Germline-derived CDR1 and CDR2 are SGHKS and YYEKEE (reference sequence). V dropped 1 base and J dropped 6; count of bases not matched to a gene: 3. This CDR3 has 14 amino acids. The CDR3 nucleotides read TGTGCCAGCAGCTTGACTAGCGGGGGTCGCGAGCAGTACTTC. This gives the protein CASSLTSGGREQYF.

J is TRBJ2-7 and V is TRBV14, with D unresolved. CDR1 is SGHDN and CDR2 is FVKESK in the germline V gene. V was cut by 3 bases and J by 4 bases, with 4 bases left in between. This CDR3 contains 11 residues. CDR3 bases: TGTGCCAGCAGCCACCATTACGAGCAGTACTTC. It codes for CASSHHYEQYF.

As regards this clonotype: A much larger clonotype is one base distant, so this may be a read error. Since the CDR3 does not end with the conserved phenylalanine or tryptophan, this likely comes from a read error. The chain employs TRBV28 and TRBJ2-7; no clear D gene. The CDR3 is 9 amino acids. Germline-derived CDR1 and CDR2 are MDHEN and SYDVKM. V dropped 8 bases and J dropped 6 bases, with 5 bases sitting between them. This CDR3 reads CASGPEQYL. For the CDR3, the DNA is TGTGCCAGCGGTCCCGAGCAGTACCTC.

This clonotype was seen only a few times. The chain combines TRBV6-1 with TRBJ1-4, with 7 bases that match TRBD1. CDR3 size: 15 residues. The trim removed 5 bases at V and 6 bases at J, leaving 9 bases unmatched. Germline V CDR1 and CDR2: MNHNS, SASEGT. The CDR3 loop reads CASSQYRGLDEKLFF. For the CDR3, the DNA is TGTGCCAGCAGTCAATACAGGGGCTTAGATGAAAAACTGTTTTTT.

In the case of this clonotype: A read error may explain this, as a much larger clone is one base away. V usage is TRBV3-1 and J usage is TRBJ1-4, with D unclear. This CDR3 contains 12 residues. CDR1 is LGHDT and CDR2 is YNNKEL in the germline V gene (reference sequence). As DNA, the CDR3 is TGTGCCAGCGGCCAAGATGGTGAAAAACTGTTTTTT. It translates to CASGQDGEKLFF.